This entry is about one TCR beta chain. Its antigen is not identified. The sample is drawn from a study of shared clonotypes between healthy human individuals. Study findings and constraints: Some clonotypes were shared by all four sorted-subset donors, while others were not shared. The non-shared ones had lower generation probabilities than the shared ones.

Clones were read by immunoSEQ multiplex PCR, and TCRdb kept only the in-frame ones, dropping some. The sample records about 1 million clones, under 80% being singletons. The V end was cut by 5 bases, the J end by 4 bases, with 11 bases between. CDR1 and CDR2 (germline): SEHNR, FQNEAQ (reference sequence). CDR3 length: 13 amino acids. This TCR came from a man between 18 and 35 years old in good health. V and J are TRBV7-9 and TRBJ2-5, with a tentative D call TRBD2 (6 bases). The sequenced material came from memory CD4+ T cells sorted from blood. Documented subset: CD45RA-negative fraction. The CDR3: CASSRDGGETQYF. CDR3 nucleotide sequence: TGTGCCAGCAGCCGCGACGGGGGAGAGACCCAGTACTTC.